This TCR beta chain was documented in a study of blood T cell repertoires in COVID-19. As for the study in general: Researchers got acute and convalescent COVID-19 samples from the United States, Italy and Spain.

Original methodology: Amplification of reference gene primers was used by the study to estimate nucleated cell counts. The repertoire was sequenced with immunoSEQ multiplex PCR; TCRdb's copy has only in-frame clones and lacks some. From that table come the V and J calls and clone size; the DNA was used to work out D and trimming. The table includes about 250,000 clones, about nine tenths detected once. Specimen: peripheral blood. This TCR was sampled from a man aged 25 to 45 with COVID-19, enrolled during active disease.

CDR3 nucleotide sequence: TGTGCCAGCACCGAGACACCTGGGCCCCTCCACTTT. Protein: CASTETPGPLHF. J is TRBJ1-6 and V is TRBV12-3 or TRBV12-4; D remains ambiguous. The CDR3 extends over 12 amino acids. V was clipped by 7 bases and J by 13 bases, with 14 bases between them.